This T cell receptor (beta chain) originates from a study of blood T cell repertoires in COVID-19. The CDR3 runs 14 residues. V gave up 0 bases and J gave up 5 bases, with 11 bases separating them. In germline, CDR1 is SGHRS, CDR2 YFSETQ. Assay used: immunoSEQ multiplex PCR; TCRdb lists only in-frame clones, some missing. This sample has about 14,000 clones, with roughly 86% found just once. The specimen sequenced was peripheral blood. The receptor was derived from a human donor in a cohort sampled during active COVID-19. The chain uses TRBV5-1 and TRBJ1-1; D perhaps matches TRBD1 (6 bases). The CDR3 region is CASSLEGVETEAFF. CDR3 sequence (DNA): TGCGCCAGCAGCTTGGAGGGGGTGGAAACTGAAGCTTTCTTT. The full variable domain, in which reference TRBV5-1 and TRBJ1-1 provide the parts outside the CDR3, is KAGVTQTPRYLIKTRGQQVTLSCSPISGHRSVSWYQQTPGQGLQFLFEYFSETQRNKGNFPGRFSGRQFSNSRSEMNVSTLELGDSALYLCASSLEGVETEAFFGQGTRLTVV.